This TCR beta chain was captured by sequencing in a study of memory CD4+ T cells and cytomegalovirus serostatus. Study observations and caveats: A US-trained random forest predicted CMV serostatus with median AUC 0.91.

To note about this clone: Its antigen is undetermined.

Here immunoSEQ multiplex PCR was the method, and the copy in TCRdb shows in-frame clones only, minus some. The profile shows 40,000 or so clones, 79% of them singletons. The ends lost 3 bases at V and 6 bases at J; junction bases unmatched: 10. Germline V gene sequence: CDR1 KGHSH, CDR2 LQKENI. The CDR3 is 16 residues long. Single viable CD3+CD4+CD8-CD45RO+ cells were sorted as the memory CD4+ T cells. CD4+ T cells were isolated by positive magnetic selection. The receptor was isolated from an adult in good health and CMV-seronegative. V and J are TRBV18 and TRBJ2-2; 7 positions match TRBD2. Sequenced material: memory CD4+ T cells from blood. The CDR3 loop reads CASSPSAGVGPGELFF. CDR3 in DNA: TGTGCCAGCTCACCGTCCGCGGGAGTCGGGCCCGGGGAGCTGTTTTTT.